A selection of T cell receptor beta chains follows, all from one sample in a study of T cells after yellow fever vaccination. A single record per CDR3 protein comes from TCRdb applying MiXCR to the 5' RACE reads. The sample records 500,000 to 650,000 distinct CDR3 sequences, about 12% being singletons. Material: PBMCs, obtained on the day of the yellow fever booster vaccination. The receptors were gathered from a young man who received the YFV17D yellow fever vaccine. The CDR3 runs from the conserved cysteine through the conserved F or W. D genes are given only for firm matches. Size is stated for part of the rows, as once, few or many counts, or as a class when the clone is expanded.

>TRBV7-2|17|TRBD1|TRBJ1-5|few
TGTGCCAGCAGCCCTTTAAGCACCGGGACAGGGATTCAGCCCCAGCATTTT
CASSPLSTGTGIQPQHF
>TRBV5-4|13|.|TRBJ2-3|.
TGTGCCAGCCAGGGGACCTCCACAGATACGCAGTATTTT
CASQGTSTDTQYF
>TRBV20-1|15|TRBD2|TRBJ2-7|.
TGCAGTGCCCCCGGGCCTAGCGGGTTTACCTACGAGCAGTACTTC
CSAPGPSGFTYEQYF
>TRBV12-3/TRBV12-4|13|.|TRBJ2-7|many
TGTGCCAGCTCTCGGGGAAACCTGTACGAGCAGTACTTC
CASSRGNLYEQYF
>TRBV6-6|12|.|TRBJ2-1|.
TGTGCCAGCAGTTACTCGAGAAGCGAGCAGTTCTTC
CASSYSRSEQFF
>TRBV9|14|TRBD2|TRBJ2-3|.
TGTGCCGGAAAGCGGGAGCGATGCACAGATACGCAGTATTTT
CAGKRERCTDTQYF
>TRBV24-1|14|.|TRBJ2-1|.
TGTGCCACCAGTGATGGGTCCGCGGGCCATGAGCAGTTCTTC
CATSDGSAGHEQFF
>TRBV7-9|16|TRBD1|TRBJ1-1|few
TGTGCCAGCAGCTTGCGACAGGGGTTGTCGGGCACTGAAGCTTTCTTT
CASSLRQGLSGTEAFF
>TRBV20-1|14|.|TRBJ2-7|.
TGCAGTGCTAGAGATAGAGGCGTGAACTACGAGCAGTACTTC
CSARDRGVNYEQYF
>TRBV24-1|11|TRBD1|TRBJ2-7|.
TGTGCCACCTTGACAGGGAACGAGCAGTACTTC
CATLTGNEQYF
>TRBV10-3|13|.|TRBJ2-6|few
TGTGCCATCGGCCTGGCTGGGGCCAACGTCCTGACTTTC
CAIGLAGANVLTF
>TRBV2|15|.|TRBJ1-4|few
TGTGCCAGCAGTTCGCCCTCTGGGGCGGATGAAAAACTGTTTTTT
CASSSPSGADEKLFF
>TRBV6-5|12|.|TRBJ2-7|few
TGTGCCAGCAGTCAGAAACGGGGGATGCAGTACTTC
CASSQKRGMQYF
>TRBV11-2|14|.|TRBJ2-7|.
TGTGCCAGCAGCTTCGGGACGAGCCCGTACGAGCAGTACTTC
CASSFGTSPYEQYF
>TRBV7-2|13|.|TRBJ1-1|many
TGTGCCAGCAGCCCGACAGTGAACACTGAAGCTTTCTTT
CASSPTVNTEAFF
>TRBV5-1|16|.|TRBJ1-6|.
TGCGCCAGCAGCTTGGAGGGACCTACCTATAATTCACCCCTCCACTTT
CASSLEGPTYNSPLHF
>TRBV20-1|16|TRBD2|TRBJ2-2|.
TGCAGTGCTTTCGGGGCTAGCGGCGCGAACACCGGGGAGCTGTTTTTT
CSAFGASGANTGELFF
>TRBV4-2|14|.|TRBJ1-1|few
TGTGCCAGCAGCCAGGAGGTACAAGAGCAGGGAACTTTCTTT
CASSQEVQEQGTFF
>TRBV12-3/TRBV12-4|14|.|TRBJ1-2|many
TGTGCCAGCAGTTTACACGGAGCTAACTATGGCTACACCTTC
CASSLHGANYGYTF
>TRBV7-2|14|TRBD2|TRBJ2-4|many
TGTGCCAGCAGCTTAGGGACTAGCAAAAACATTCAGTACTTC
CASSLGTSKNIQYF
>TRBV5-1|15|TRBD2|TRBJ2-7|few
TGCGCCAGCAGCTTGGTGGCTAGCGGGAGTGGTGAGCAGTACTTC
CASSLVASGSGEQYF
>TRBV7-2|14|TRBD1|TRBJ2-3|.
TGTGCCAGCAGCTCGGGACAGGGGCGAAATACGCAGTATTTT
CASSSGQGRNTQYF
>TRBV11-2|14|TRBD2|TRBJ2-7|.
TGTGCCAGCAGCTTAGAGCCCCTAGCGGACGAGCAGTACTTC
CASSLEPLADEQYF
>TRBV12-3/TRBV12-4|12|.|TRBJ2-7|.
TGTGCCAGCAGTTCTAAGGGCTACGAGCAGTACTTC
CASSSKGYEQYF
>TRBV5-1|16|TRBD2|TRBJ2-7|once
TGCGCCAGCAGCTTCGGACTAGCGGGAGTTGCCTACGAGCAGTACTTC
CASSFGLAGVAYEQYF
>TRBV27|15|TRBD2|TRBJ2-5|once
TGTGCCAGCAGTCCTCTGAGACTAGCCGAAGAGACCCAGTACTTC
CASSPLRLAEETQYF
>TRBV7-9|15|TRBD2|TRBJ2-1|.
TGTGCCAGCAGCTTTCTAGCGGGAGGGGGCGATGAGCAGTTCTTC
CASSFLAGGGDEQFF
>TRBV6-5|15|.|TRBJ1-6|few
TGTGCCAGCAGTTACTCGAATAGAGGCGATTCACCCCTCCACTTT
CASSYSNRGDSPLHF
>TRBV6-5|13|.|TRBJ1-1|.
TGTGCCAGCAATACTCAGGACCAGACTGAAGCTTTCTTT
CASNTQDQTEAFF
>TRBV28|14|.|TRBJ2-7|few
TGTGCCAGCACCAGACCCCGAAGGTCCTACGAGCAGTACTTC
CASTRPRRSYEQYF
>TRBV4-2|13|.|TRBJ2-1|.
TGTGCCAGCAGCCGGGAAAGGCTCGATGAGCAGTTCTTC
CASSRERLDEQFF
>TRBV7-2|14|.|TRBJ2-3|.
TGTGCCAGCAGCGGACTACTAGGGAAGGATACGCAGTATTTT
CASSGLLGKDTQYF
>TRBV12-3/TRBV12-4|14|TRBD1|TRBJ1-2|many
TGTGCCAGCAGTCGATTGGACAGGGGCTATGGCTACACCTTC
CASSRLDRGYGYTF
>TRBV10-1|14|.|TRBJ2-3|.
TGCGCCAGCAGTGAGGGCGCCCAACCAGATACGCAGTATTTT
CASSEGAQPDTQYF
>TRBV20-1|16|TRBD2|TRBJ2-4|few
TGCAGTGCTGAGAGGACTAGCGGCCTAGCCAAAAACATTCAGTACTTC
CSAERTSGLAKNIQYF
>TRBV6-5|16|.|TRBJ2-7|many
TGTGCCAGCAGTTACTCGCCCAGGACGGACTCCTACGAGCAGTACTTC
CASSYSPRTDSYEQYF
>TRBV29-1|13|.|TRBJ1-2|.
TGCAGCGTTGAAGATCAAGTGAGCTATGGCTACACCTTC
CSVEDQVSYGYTF
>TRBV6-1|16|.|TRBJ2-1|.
TGTGCCAGCAGCCGAACCGGGACTGCAAGTTACAATGAGCAGTTCTTC
CASSRTGTASYNEQFF
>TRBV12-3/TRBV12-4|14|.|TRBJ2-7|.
TGTGCCAGCAGCCCTAGGTGGGGCTCCTACGAGCAGTACTTC
CASSPRWGSYEQYF